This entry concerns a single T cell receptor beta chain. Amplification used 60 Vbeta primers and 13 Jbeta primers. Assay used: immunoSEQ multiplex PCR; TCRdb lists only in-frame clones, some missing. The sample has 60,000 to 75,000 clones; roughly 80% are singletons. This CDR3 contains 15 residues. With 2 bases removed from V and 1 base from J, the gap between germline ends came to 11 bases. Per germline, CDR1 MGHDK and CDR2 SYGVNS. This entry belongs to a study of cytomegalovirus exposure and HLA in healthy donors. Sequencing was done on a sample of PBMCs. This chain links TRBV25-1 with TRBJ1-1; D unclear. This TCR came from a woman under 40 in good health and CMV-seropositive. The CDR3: CASSENGLTNTEAFF. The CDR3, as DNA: TGTGCCAGCAGTGAAAATGGACTCACGAACACTGAAGCTTTCTTT.